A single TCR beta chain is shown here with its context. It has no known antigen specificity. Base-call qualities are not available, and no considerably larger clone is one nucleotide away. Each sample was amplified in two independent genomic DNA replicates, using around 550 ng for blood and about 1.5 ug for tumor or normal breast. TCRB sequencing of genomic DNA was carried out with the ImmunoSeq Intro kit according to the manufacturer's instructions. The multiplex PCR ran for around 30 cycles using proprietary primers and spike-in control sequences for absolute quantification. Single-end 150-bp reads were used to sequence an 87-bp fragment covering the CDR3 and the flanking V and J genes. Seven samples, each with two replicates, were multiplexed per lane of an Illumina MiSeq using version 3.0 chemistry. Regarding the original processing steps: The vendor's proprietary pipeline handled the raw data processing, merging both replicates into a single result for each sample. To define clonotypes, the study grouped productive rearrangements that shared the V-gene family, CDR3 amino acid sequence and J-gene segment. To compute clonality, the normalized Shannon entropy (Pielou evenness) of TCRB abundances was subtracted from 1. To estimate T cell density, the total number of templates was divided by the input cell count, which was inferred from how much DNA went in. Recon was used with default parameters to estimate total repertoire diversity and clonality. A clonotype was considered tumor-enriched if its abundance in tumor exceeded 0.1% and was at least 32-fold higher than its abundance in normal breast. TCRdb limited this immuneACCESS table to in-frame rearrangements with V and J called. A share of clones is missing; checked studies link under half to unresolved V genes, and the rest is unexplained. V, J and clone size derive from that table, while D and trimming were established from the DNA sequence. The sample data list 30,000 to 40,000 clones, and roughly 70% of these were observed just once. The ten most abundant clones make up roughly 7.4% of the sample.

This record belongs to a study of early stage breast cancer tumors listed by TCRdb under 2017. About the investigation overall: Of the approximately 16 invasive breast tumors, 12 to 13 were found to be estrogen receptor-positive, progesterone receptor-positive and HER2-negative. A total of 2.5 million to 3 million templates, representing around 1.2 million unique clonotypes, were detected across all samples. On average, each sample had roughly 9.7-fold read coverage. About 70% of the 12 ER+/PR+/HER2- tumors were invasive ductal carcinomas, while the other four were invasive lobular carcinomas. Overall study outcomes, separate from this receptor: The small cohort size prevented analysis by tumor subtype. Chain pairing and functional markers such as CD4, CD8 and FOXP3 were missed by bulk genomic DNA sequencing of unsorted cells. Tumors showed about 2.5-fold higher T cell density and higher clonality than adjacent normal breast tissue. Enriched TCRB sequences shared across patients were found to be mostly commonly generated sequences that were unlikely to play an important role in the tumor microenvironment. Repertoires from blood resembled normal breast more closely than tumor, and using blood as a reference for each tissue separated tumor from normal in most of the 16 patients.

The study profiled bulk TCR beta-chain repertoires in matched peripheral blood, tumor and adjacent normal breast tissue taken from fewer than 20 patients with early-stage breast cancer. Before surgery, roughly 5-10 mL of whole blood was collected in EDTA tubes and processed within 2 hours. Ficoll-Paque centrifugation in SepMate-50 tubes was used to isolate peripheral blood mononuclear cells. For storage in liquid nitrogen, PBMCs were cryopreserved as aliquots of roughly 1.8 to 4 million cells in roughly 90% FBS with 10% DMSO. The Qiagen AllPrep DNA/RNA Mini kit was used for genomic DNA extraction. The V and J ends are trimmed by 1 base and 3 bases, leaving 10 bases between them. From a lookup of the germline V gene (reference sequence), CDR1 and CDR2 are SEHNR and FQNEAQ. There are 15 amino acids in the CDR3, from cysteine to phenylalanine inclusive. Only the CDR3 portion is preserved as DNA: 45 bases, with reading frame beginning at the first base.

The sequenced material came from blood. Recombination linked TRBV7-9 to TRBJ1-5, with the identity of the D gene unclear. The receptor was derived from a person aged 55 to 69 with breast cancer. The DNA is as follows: TGTGCCAGCAGCTTAGACTTCTACGCCAATCAGCCCCAGCATTTT. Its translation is CASSLDFYANQPQHF.